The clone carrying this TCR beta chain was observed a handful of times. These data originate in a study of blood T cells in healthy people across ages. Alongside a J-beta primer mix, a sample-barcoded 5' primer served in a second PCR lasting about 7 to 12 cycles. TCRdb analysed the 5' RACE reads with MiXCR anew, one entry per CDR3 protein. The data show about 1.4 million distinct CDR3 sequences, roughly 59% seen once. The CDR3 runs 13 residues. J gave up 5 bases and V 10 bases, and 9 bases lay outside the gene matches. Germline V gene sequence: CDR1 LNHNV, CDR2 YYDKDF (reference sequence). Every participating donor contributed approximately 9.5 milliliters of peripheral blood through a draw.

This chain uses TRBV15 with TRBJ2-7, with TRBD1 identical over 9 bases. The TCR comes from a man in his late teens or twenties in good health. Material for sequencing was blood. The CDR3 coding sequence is TGTGCCAAACCGGGACAGGGTTTCCACGAGCAGTACTTC. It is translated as CAKPGQGFHEQYF.